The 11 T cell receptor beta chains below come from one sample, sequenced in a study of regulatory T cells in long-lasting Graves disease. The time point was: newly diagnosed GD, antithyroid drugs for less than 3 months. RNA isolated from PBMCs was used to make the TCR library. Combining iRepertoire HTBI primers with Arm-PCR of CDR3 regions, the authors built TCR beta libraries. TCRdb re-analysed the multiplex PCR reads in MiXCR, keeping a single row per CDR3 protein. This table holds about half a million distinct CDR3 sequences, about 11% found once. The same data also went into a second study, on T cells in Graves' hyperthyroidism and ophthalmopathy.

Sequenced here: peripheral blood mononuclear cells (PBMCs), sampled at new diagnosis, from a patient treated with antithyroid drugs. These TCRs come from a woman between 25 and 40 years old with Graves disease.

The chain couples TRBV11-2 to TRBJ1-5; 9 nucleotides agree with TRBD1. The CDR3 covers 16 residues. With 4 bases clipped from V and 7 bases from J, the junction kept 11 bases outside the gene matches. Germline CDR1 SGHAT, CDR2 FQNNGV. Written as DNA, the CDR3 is TGTGCCAGCAGCTATCCCGGGACAGGGTTTGGACAGCCCCAGCATTTT. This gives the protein CASSYPGTGFGQPQHF.

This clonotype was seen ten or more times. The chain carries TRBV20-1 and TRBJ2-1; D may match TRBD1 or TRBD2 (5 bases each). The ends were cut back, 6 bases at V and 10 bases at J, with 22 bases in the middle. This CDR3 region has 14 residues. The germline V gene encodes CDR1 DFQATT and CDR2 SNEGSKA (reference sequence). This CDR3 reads CSALAGTAGREQFF. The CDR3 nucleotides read TGCAGTGCGCTCGCCGGGACCGCGGGTAGGGAGCAGTTCTTC.

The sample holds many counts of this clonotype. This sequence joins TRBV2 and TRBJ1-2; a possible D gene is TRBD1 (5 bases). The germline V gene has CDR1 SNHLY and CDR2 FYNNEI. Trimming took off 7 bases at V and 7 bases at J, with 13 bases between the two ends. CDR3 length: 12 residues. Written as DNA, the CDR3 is TGTGCCAGCACCTACCACGGGGGTGGCTACACCTTC. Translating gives CASTYHGGGYTF. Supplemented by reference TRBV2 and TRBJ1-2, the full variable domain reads EPEVTQTPSHQVTQMGQEVILRCVPISNHLYFYWYRQILGQKVEFLVSFYNNEISEKSEIFDDQFSVERPDGSNFTLKIRSTKLEDSAMYFCASTYHGGGYTFGSGTRLTVV.

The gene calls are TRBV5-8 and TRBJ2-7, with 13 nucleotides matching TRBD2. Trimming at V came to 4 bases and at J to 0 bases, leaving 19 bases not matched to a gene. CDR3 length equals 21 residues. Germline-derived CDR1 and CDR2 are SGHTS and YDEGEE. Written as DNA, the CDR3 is TGTGCCAGCAGCCCAGCCCTCTCGATACTAGCGGGAGGGCCCGACTCCTACGAGCAGTACTTC. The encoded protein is CASSPALSILAGGPDSYEQYF.

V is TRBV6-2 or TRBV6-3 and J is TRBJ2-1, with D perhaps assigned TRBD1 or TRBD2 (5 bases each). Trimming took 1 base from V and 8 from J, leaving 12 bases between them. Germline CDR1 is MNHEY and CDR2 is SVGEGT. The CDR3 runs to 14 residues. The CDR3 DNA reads TGTGCCAGCAGTTACTACTTGCAGGGAGATGAGCAGTTCTTC. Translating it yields CASSYYLQGDEQFF.

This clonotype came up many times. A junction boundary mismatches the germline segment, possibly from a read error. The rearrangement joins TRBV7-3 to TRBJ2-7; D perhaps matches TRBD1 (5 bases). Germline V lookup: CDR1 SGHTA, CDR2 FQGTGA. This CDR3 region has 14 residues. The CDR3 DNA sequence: TGTGCCAGCATCTTAAGGACGGACACCTACGAGCAGTACTTC. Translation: CASILRTDTYEQYF.

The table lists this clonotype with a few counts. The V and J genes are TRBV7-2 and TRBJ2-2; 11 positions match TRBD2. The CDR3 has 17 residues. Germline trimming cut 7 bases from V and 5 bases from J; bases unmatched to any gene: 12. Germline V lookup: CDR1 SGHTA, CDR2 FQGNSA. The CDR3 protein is CASILGLAGGLTGELFF. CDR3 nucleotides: TGTGCCAGCATCCTAGGATTAGCGGGAGGGCTGACCGGGGAGCTGTTTTTT.

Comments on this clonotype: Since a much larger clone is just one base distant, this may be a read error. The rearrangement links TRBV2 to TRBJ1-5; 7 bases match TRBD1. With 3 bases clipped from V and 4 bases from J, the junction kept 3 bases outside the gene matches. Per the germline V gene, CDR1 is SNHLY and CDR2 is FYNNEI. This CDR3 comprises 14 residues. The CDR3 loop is CASSDETGNQPQHF. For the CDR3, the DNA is TGTGCCAGCAGTGACGAGACAGGGAATCAGCCCCAGCATTTT. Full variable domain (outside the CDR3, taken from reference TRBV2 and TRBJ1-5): EPEVTQTPSHQVTQMGQEVILRCVPISNHLYFYWYRQILGQKVEFLVSFYNNEISEKSEIFDDQFSVERPDGSNFTLKIRSTKLEDSAMYFCASSDETGNQPQHFGDGTRLSIL.

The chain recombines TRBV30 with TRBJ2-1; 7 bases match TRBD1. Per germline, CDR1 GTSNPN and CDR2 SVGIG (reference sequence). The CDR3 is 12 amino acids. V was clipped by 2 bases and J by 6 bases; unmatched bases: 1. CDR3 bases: TGTGCCTGGAGTAGACAGGGCAATGAGCAGTTCTTC. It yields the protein CAWSRQGNEQFF.

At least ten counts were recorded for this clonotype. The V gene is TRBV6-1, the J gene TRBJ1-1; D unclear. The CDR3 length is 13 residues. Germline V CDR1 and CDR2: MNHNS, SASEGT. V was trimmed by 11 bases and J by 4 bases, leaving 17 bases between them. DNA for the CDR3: TGTGCCTCTACCAAGATCGGTTTCACTGAAGCTTTCTTT. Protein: CASTKIGFTEAFF.

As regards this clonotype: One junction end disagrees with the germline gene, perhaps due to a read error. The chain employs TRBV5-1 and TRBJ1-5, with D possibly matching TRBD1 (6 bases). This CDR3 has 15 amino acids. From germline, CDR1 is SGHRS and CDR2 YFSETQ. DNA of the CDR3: TGTGCCAGCAGCCCTCAGGGGTGGTTTAATCAGCCCCAGCATTTT. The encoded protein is CASSPQGWFNQPQHF.